This TCR beta chain was captured by sequencing in a study of CD8+CD57+ T cells in acquired aplastic anemia (dated 2018 in TCRdb). About the study as a whole: Extracted DNA from sorted CD4+ and CD8+ cells averaged 3.2 ug, ranging from roughly 0.2 to 30 ug.

Summary of the overall study and its limitations: Roughly 30 CD8+ CDR3 sequences were found to be shared between patients and controls, but these sequences appeared to be highly expressed in patients and within the immunodominant clones of the patients. Between patients and healthy controls, no significant difference in CD8+ Simpson's diversity was found (P=0.060).

TCR repertoires of sorted CD4+ and CD8+ blood T cells from severe aplastic anemia patients and healthy subjects were deep-sequenced in the study. Ficoll-Paque density gradient centrifugation was used to isolate peripheral blood mononuclear cells. Before DNA extraction, CD4+ and CD8+ T cells were sorted by FACS or by magnetic beads. This clonotype was observed once. No cognate antigen has been identified for it. Per-base qualities were not stored, and no clone one base away is much larger. One read gives only weak evidence. Genomic DNA served as template for TCR beta VDJ combination and CDR3 sequence profiling. An Illumina HiSeq 2000 was used for TCR repertoire sequencing. Per the source publication's procedure: Repertoire assessment relied on Simpson's diversity index, CDR3 size and DJ length profiles, and TRBV/TRBJ rearrangement plots. The most abundant DNA sequence in the deep sequencing data was taken as the immunodominant clone. CDR3 amino acid sequences were screened for sharing across subjects and were compared with published repertoires and the VDJdb database. TCRdb reprocessed the public reads (quality trimming at Q25 with fastp, clone calling with MiXCR) and kept in-frame beta chains. Entries that share a CDR3 protein sequence are merged under the most common genes and DNA. The V and J calls and clone size are TCRdb's, not the authors'. In all, the sample holds under 200,000 distinct CDR3 sequences, and 64% of those were seen once. The ten most abundant clones make up 46% of the sample.

CDR1 and CDR2, looked up from the germline V gene (reference sequence), are DFQATT and SNEGSKA. V gives up 2 bases and J gives up 4 bases, and the segment between their germline ends measures 15 bases. CDR3 length: 14 amino acids, cysteine to phenylalanine. The DNA shown is the 42-base CDR3, in frame from base 1. The rearranged chain carries TRBV20-1 and TRBJ2-7, with TRBD2 tentatively as D gene (5 bases match). The sequence derives from a human donor with severe aplastic anemia or a healthy control (not recorded which). Sequencing input: sorted CD4+, CD8+, or CD8+CD57+ T cells (not recorded which) from PBMCs. The DNA is as follows: TGCAGTGCTAGATTACGGGGTTATGCTTACGAGCAGTACTTC. Translated, it reads CSARLRGYAYEQYF.